These 12 T cell receptor beta chains were sequenced from one sample in a study of blood T cells in healthy people across ages. A second PCR, run for about 6 to 11 cycles, used a sample-barcoded 5' primer plus a J-beta primer mix. TCRdb independently ran MiXCR on the 5' RACE reads; one entry per CDR3 protein. The table lists 1.5 million to 2 million distinct CDR3 sequences, 28% of them singletons. The material sequenced was blood. These receptors all stem from a woman aged 25-40 years in good health.

The rearrangement joins TRBV7-2 to TRBJ2-7; the match to TRBD2 covers 8 bases. Germline V gives CDR1 SGHTA, CDR2 FQGNSA. The CDR3 has 15 residues. V shed 5 bases and J 3 bases; nucleotides not matched to a gene: 9. This CDR3 reads CASSSDSGTRYEQYF. Written as DNA, the CDR3 is TGTGCCAGCAGCAGCGATAGCGGGACACGCTACGAGCAGTACTTC.

The V and J genes are TRBV13 and TRBJ2-3; tentatively, D is TRBD2 (7 bases). Trimming removed 8 bases at V and 2 bases at J, with 20 bases between. Germline-derived CDR1 and CDR2 are PRHDT and FYEKMQ (reference sequence). This CDR3 region has 16 residues. In DNA form, the CDR3 reads TGTGCCAGCTTGGGGGCTAGCGGAGATGACACAGATACGCAGTATTTT. This translates into CASLGASGDDTDTQYF.

This clonotype was detected a few times. J is TRBJ1-3 and V is TRBV7-2; the D is unclear. The V gene lost 1 base and the J gene lost 9 bases, with 10 bases spanning the gap. The CDR3 runs to 13 residues. Looked up from germline, CDR1 is SGHTA and CDR2 is FQGNSA. CDR3 DNA: TGTGCCAGCAGCTTAGAACAGTTGGGCACCATATATTTT. Translated: CASSLEQLGTIYF.

A single count supports this clonotype. The chain employs TRBV9 and TRBJ1-4; D is possibly TRBD1 (6 bases). The V end was cut by 4 bases, the J end by 8 bases, with 12 bases between. The CDR3 length is 13 residues. The germline CDR1 and CDR2 sequences are SGDLS and YYNGEE. CDR3 DNA sequence: TGTGCCAGCAGCTCGGGGACAAAAGAAAAACTGTTTTTT. Residues: CASSSGTKEKLFF.

The chain recombines TRBV24-1 with TRBJ2-3; either TRBD1 or TRBD2 may supply D (6 bases each). Between the trimmed V and J ends, which lost 2 bases and 4 bases, there was a span of 9 bases. This CDR3 has 14 residues. Germline-derived CDR1 and CDR2 are KGHDR and SFDVKD. This CDR3 reads CATSDSGGSDTQYF. The DNA for the CDR3 is TGTGCCACCAGTGATTCCGGGGGCTCAGATACGCAGTATTTT.

The CDR3 is CASSADWNQPQHF. The CDR3 coding sequence is TGTGCCAGCAGCGCCGACTGGAATCAGCCCCAGCATTTT. The rearrangement joins TRBV7-6 to TRBJ1-5; D ambiguous. CDR1 is SGHVS and CDR2 is FNYEAQ in the germline V gene. This CDR3 has 13 residues. Deletions cut 5 bases from V and 4 bases from J, with 9 bases between.

This clonotype was seen repeatedly, ten times or more. CDR3 region: CASSPDEASNQPQHF. CDR3 in DNA: TGCGCCAGCAGCCCCGACGAGGCCTCAAATCAGCCCCAGCATTTT. The V and J genes are TRBV4-1 and TRBJ1-5; D gene ambiguous. Germline lookup yields CDR1 MGHRA and CDR2 YSYEKL. This CDR3 spans 15 amino acids. The V end lost 4 bases, the J end lost 4 bases, and 14 bases lay between the germline ends.

Written as DNA, the CDR3 is TGCAGTGCTAGTCAGGGCGATAATTCACCCCTCCACTTT. Translating it yields CSASQGDNSPLHF. The rearrangement joins TRBV20-1 to TRBJ1-6, with D possibly matching TRBD1 (5 bases). The CDR3 runs to 13 residues. The V and J ends lost 3 bases and 5 bases respectively, with 8 bases between them. Germline lookup yields CDR1 DFQATT and CDR2 SNEGSKA (reference sequence).

This clonotype showed up just a few times. This chain connects TRBV18 to TRBJ1-2; 8 bases match TRBD1. With 5 bases clipped from V and 6 bases from J, the junction kept 14 bases outside the gene matches. The CDR3 contains 16 residues. Germline V gene sequence: CDR1 KGHSH, CDR2 LQKENI. The DNA for the CDR3 is TGTGCCAGCTCAACAAGGACAGGGATTGAGGGAGATGGCTACACCTTC. This codes for CASSTRTGIEGDGYTF.

The rearrangement joins TRBV7-2 to TRBJ1-4; D call uncertain. With 1 base removed from V and 3 bases from J, the gap between germline ends came to 6 bases. The CDR3 runs 14 residues. Germline loops: CDR1 SGHTA, CDR2 FQGNSA. The CDR3: CASSLEQPNEKLFF. The CDR3 coding sequence is TGTGCCAGCAGCTTAGAACAGCCTAATGAAAAACTGTTTTTT.

The V gene is TRBV5-1, the J gene TRBJ2-2; D is uncertain. Trimming cost V 3 bases and J 5 bases, with 8 bases left between them. The V gene's germline CDR1 is SGHRS and CDR2 YFSETQ. The CDR3 has 13 amino acids. The CDR3 protein is CASSSLRTGELFF. The CDR3 region has the DNA TGCGCCAGCAGCTCCTTGCGGACCGGGGAGCTGTTTTTT.

In this sample, this clonotype turned up many times. This chain links TRBV3-1 with TRBJ2-5; 8 bases line up with TRBD2. This CDR3 is 13 amino acids long. The V gene's germline CDR1 is LGHDT and CDR2 YNNKEL (reference sequence). Trimming cost V 8 bases and J 5 bases; bases outside gene matches: 7. The CDR3 nucleotides read TGTGCCAGCGAGGCGGGGGGTTGGGAGACCCAGTACTTC. It specifies CASEAGGWETQYF.